The 15 T cell receptor beta chains reported below all come from one sample, sequenced in a study of blood T cell repertoires in COVID-19. Profiling relied on immunoSEQ multiplex PCR, and the TCRdb table lists in-frame clones only, not all of them. This table holds roughly 84,000 clones, roughly 80% found once. Sequencing was done on a sample of peripheral blood. Every receptor here comes from a man aged 55-75 years with COVID-19, enrolled during active disease.

This clone was seen a few times. This chain links TRBV6-5 with TRBJ2-7; 8 bases map to TRBD2. This CDR3 contains 15 residues. The ends lost 7 bases at V and 3 bases at J; junction bases unmatched: 11. Germline V lookup: CDR1 MNHEY, CDR2 SVGAGI. The CDR3 region is CASTDRGGTSYEQYF. CDR3 nucleotides: TGTGCCAGCACGGACCGAGGCGGGACTAGCTACGAGCAGTACTTC.

With respect to this clone: The junction does not match germline at one end; this may be a read error. The chain links TRBV7-7 to TRBJ2-7, with 7 bases fitting TRBD1. Germline lookup yields CDR1 SSHAT and CDR2 FNYEAQ (reference sequence). The CDR3 length is 13 residues. CDR3 in amino acids: CASSPGTVTEQYF. The CDR3 region has the DNA TGTGCTAGCAGCCCAGGGACAGTAACCGAGCAGTACTTC. Variable domain in full (rest from reference TRBV7-7 and TRBJ2-7): GAGVSQSPRYKVTKRGQDVTLRCDPISSHATLYWYQQALGQGPEFLTYFNYEAQPDKSGLPSDRFSAERPEGSISTLTIQRTEQRDSAMYRCASSPGTVTEQYFGPGTRLTVT.

The chain uses TRBV25-1 and TRBJ2-3; D remains ambiguous. V was shortened by 4 bases and J by 6 bases, with 5 bases between the two germline ends. The V gene's germline CDR1 is MGHDK and CDR2 SYGVNS. This CDR3 spans 11 amino acids. CDR3 protein: CASSGRDTQYF. As DNA, the CDR3 is TGTGCCAGCAGTGGGCGGGATACGCAGTATTTT.

Remarks on this clone: Different DNA sequences within this sample yield the same CDR3. This CDR3 reads CASSYTGGNQPQHF. CDR3 in DNA: TGTGCCAGCAGCTATACAGGGGGCAATCAGCCCCAGCATTTT. The chain is built from TRBV6-5 and TRBJ1-5; 7 bases line up with TRBD1. The CDR3 runs 14 residues. The germline V gene encodes CDR1 MNHEY and CDR2 SVGAGI. The trim removed 6 bases at V and 2 bases at J, leaving 4 bases unmatched.

The chain uses TRBV18 and TRBJ2-7; weak D call: TRBD1 (7 bases). Germline V gene sequence: CDR1 KGHSH, CDR2 LQKENI. The V gene lost 6 bases and the J gene lost 6 bases, with 18 bases spanning the gap. The CDR3 covers 14 residues. CDR3: CASSSGQRAGEQYF. Here the CDR3 DNA reads TGTGCCAGCTCTTCGGGACAGCGGGCCGGCGAGCAGTACTTC.

V gene TRBV30 combines with J gene TRBJ2-6; D is perhaps TRBD1 (6 bases). V lost 3 bases and J lost 0, with 15 bases in between. CDR1 GTSNPN and CDR2 SVGIG come from the germline V gene (reference sequence). This CDR3 comprises 17 residues. The CDR3 sequence is CAWRGDTLFSGANVLTF. DNA for the CDR3: TGTGCCTGGAGGGGGGACACTTTATTCTCTGGGGCCAACGTCCTGACTTTC. The full variable domain, with the rest looked up from reference TRBV30 and TRBJ2-6, is SQTIHQWPATLVQPVGSPLSLECTVEGTSNPNLYWYRQAAGRGLQLLFYSVGIGQISSEVPQNLSASRPQDRQFILSSKKLLLSDSGFYLCAWRGDTLFSGANVLTFGAGSRLTVL.

This chain uses TRBV25-1 with TRBJ1-1; D is possibly TRBD1 (5 bases). The CDR3 runs 16 residues. The V gene lost 2 bases and the J gene lost 1 base, with 14 bases spanning the gap. The germline V gene has CDR1 MGHDK and CDR2 SYGVNS. The CDR3 loop reads CASSELGGRANTEAFF. Written as DNA, the CDR3 is TGTGCCAGCAGTGAACTCGGCGGCAGGGCGAACACTGAAGCTTTCTTT. Full variable domain (outside the CDR3, taken from reference TRBV25-1 and TRBJ1-1): EADIYQTPRYLVIGTGKKITLECSQTMGHDKMYWYQQDPGMELHLIHYSYGVNSTEKGDLSSESTVSRIRTEHFPLTLESARPSHTSQYLCASSELGGRANTEAFFGQGTRLTVV.

This chain links TRBV27 with TRBJ1-5; TRBD1 agrees at 8 bases. The CDR3 covers 15 residues. Germline values: CDR1 MNHEY, CDR2 SMNVEV (reference sequence). V was clipped by 6 bases and J by 3 bases; unmatched bases: 7. The CDR3 protein is CASRPRTGTNQPQHF. CDR3 DNA: TGTGCCAGCAGGCCTAGGACAGGGACCAATCAGCCCCAGCATTTT.

This chain joins TRBV15 and TRBJ2-7; 9 bases line up with TRBD1. The CDR3 has 16 amino acids. The V and J ends lost 0 bases and 6 bases, in that order; junction bases with no gene match: 9. Germline V gene sequence: CDR1 LNHNV, CDR2 YYDKDF (reference sequence). This CDR3 is CATSREGGTGGLEQYF. In DNA, the CDR3 is TGTGCCACCAGCAGAGAGGGTGGAACAGGGGGCCTCGAGCAGTACTTC.

This clone has only a few counts. The chain recombines TRBV7-2 with TRBJ1-5; D remains ambiguous. V was trimmed by 1 base and J by 0 bases, leaving 7 bases between them. This CDR3 contains 15 residues. CDR1 is SGHTA and CDR2 is FQGNSA in the germline V gene. The CDR3 protein is CASSLESRSNQPQHF. The CDR3 nucleotides read TGTGCCAGCAGCTTAGAGTCGCGTAGCAATCAGCCCCAGCATTTT.

The chain has TRBV7-9 and TRBJ2-1; D remains ambiguous. Germline loops: CDR1 SEHNR, CDR2 FQNEAQ (reference sequence). CDR3 length: 14 amino acids. The V gene lost 2 bases and the J gene lost 7 bases, with 12 bases spanning the gap. The CDR3 DNA is TGTGCCAGCAGCTTACCCTACGGGTGGAATGAGCAGTTCTTC. Translating it yields CASSLPYGWNEQFF.

The CDR3 bases are TGTGCCAGCAGCTTGGTACAGGGATCCTACAATGAGCAGTTCTTC. This sequence encodes CASSLVQGSYNEQFF. The V and J genes are TRBV5-4 and TRBJ2-1; D is possibly TRBD1 (6 bases). The V gene's germline CDR1 is SGHNT and CDR2 YYREEE (reference sequence). The ends were cut back, 0 bases at V and 1 base at J, with 8 bases in the middle. CDR3 length equals 15 residues. Full variable domain (outside the CDR3, taken from reference TRBV5-4 and TRBJ2-1): ETGVTQSPTHLIKTRGQQVTLRCSSQSGHNTVSWYQQALGQGPQFIFQYYREEENGRGNFPPRFSGLQFPNYSSELNVNALELDDSALYLCASSLVQGSYNEQFFGPGTRLTVL.

The chain recombines TRBV4-3 with TRBJ1-2; a possible D gene is TRBD1 (5 bases). Trimming cost V 0 bases and J 6 bases, with 14 bases left between them. Germline values: CDR1 LGHNA, CDR2 YSLEER. The CDR3 covers 15 residues. CDR3 nucleotides: TGCGCCAGCAGCCAAGACCTGGGGCCAGGGAATGGCTACACCTTC. Its protein is CASSQDLGPGNGYTF.

The chain couples TRBV5-1 to TRBJ2-1, with TRBD1 matching over 8 bases. The CDR3 is 16 amino acids. Germline V gives CDR1 SGHRS, CDR2 YFSETQ. V shed 4 bases and J 3 bases; nucleotides not matched to a gene: 9. DNA of the CDR3: TGCGCCAGCAGCCTGACCGGGACAGGAGACTACAATGAGCAGTTCTTC. Amino acids: CASSLTGTGDYNEQFF.

About this clone: The junction does not match germline at one end; this may be a read error. At the DNA level, this CDR3 is encoded by other sequences in the same sample as well. The genes are TRBV5-5 and TRBJ2-3, with 7 bases identical to TRBD2. The CDR3 is 16 amino acids. CDR1 and CDR2 (germline): SGHKS, YYEKEE (reference sequence). In DNA form, the CDR3 reads TGTCCCAGCAGCTGGGGTGGGGGGGGGAGGGCCCTCCCTGGGTATTTT. Translated, it gives CPSSWGGGGRALPGYF.